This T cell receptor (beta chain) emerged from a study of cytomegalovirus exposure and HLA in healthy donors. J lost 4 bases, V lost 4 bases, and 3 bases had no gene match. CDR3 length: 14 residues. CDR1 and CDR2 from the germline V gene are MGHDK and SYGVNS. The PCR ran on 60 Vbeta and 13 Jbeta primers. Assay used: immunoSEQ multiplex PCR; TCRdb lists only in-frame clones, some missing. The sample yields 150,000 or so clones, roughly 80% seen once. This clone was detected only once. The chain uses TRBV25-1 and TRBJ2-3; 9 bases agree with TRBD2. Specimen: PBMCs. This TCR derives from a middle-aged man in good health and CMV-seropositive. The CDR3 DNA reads TGTGCCAGCAGTGCAGCGGGAGGCGCAGATACGCAGTATTTT. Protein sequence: CASSAAGGADTQYF.